The 27 T cell receptor beta chains reported below all come from one sample, sequenced in a study of long-term antiretroviral therapy in people with HIV (dated by TCRdb to the early 2020s). The immunoSEQ hsTCRB v3.0 assay was used at survey level resolution to sequence the TRB variable region. Imported from immuneACCESS, the table was reduced by TCRdb to in-frame sequences with V and J called. These copies leave out some clones; in studies compared against another copy, an unresolved V gene accounts for under half, and the cause of the remainder is not known. A total of 25,000 to 35,000 clones appear in this sample, 85% to 90% of them only once. The ten largest make up roughly 3.6% of the sample. Sequences were derived from unsorted PBMCs, sampled 1.8 years after starting antiretroviral therapy. The receptors come from a woman under 30 with HIV.

CDR3 sequence (DNA): TGTGCCAGCAGTTCCTCGACAGGCGACTCCTACAATGAGCAGTTCTTC. Protein product: CASSSSTGDSYNEQFF. V and J are TRBV27 and TRBJ2-1; D possibly corresponds to TRBD1 (6 bases). The germline gives CDR1 MNHEY, CDR2 SMNVEV (reference sequence). This CDR3 has 16 amino acids. The V gene lost 4 bases and the J gene lost 0 bases, with 13 bases spanning the gap.

The genes are TRBV27 and TRBJ2-3; D is undetermined. This CDR3 is 15 amino acids long. In germline, CDR1 is MNHEY, CDR2 SMNVEV (reference sequence). V lost 5 bases and J 3 bases, leaving 15 bases between the germline ends. CDR3 residues: CASSTNSFATDTQYF. Here the CDR3 DNA reads TGTGCCAGCAGTACCAACAGCTTCGCGACAGATACGCAGTATTTT.

The chain couples TRBV5-5 to TRBJ2-7; 10 bases align to TRBD1. The CDR3 runs 17 residues. Germline loops: CDR1 SGHKS, CDR2 YYEKEE (reference sequence). The J segment lost 2 bases and the V segment lost 1 base, leaving 9 bases of the junction unmatched. CDR3 in amino acids: CASSLPRGQGRTYEQYF. The CDR3 DNA sequence: TGTGCCAGCAGCTTGCCCAGGGGACAGGGGAGGACCTACGAGCAGTACTTC.

V is TRBV5-1 and J is TRBJ1-1; a possible D gene is TRBD1 (5 bases). CDR1 and CDR2 (germline): SGHRS, YFSETQ. The V gene lost 2 bases and the J gene lost 3 bases, with 14 bases spanning the gap. There are 15 residues in the CDR3. The CDR3 bases are TGCGCCAGCAGCTTCGCAGGGCAGGCGGACACTGAAGCTTTCTTT. Amino acids: CASSFAGQADTEAFF.

The chain has TRBV27 and TRBJ2-7; weak D call: TRBD1 (6 bases). The CDR3 runs to 16 residues. CDR1 MNHEY and CDR2 SMNVEV come from the germline V gene (reference sequence). Trimming took 5 bases from V and 3 from J, leaving 20 bases between them. In DNA form, the CDR3 reads TGTGCCAGCAGTACCTGGACAGACCGGCGGAGCTACGAGCAGTACTTC. Translation gives CASSTWTDRRSYEQYF.

The chain recombines TRBV9 with TRBJ1-1; no definite D call. Germline V lookup: CDR1 SGDLS, CDR2 YYNGEE. V dropped 3 bases and J dropped 3 bases, with 18 bases sitting between them. The CDR3 covers 16 residues. The CDR3 DNA follows: TGTGCCAGCAGCGGATGGTCGGATATAGGGTACACTGAAGCTTTCTTT. It translates to CASSGWSDIGYTEAFF.

This rearrangement joins TRBV27 to TRBJ2-1, with 7 bases that match TRBD1. Germline-derived CDR1 and CDR2 are MNHEY and SMNVEV (reference sequence). Trimming took 8 bases from V and 1 from J; bases not matched to a gene: 8. This CDR3 contains 15 residues. The CDR3 DNA reads TGTGCCAGCGCAATGTCAGGGGGATCCTACAATGAGCAGTTCTTC. The encoded protein is CASAMSGGSYNEQFF.

CDR3 in DNA: TGTGCCAGCAGTAAACCACAGGGGGCCCCCGGGGAGCTGTTTTTT. Translated, it gives CASSKPQGAPGELFF. The chain recombines TRBV25-1 with TRBJ2-2; 9 positions match TRBD1. The trim removed 5 bases at V and 6 bases at J, leaving 7 bases unmatched. The CDR3 totals 15 residues. Looked up from germline, CDR1 is MGHDK and CDR2 is SYGVNS.

The rearrangement uses TRBV11-2 and TRBJ1-4; tentative D call: TRBD1 (5 bases). V shed 2 bases and J shed 0 bases, with 16 bases lying between them. The CDR3 has 18 residues. Per the germline V gene, CDR1 is SGHAT and CDR2 is FQNNGV. The CDR3 DNA is TGTGCCAGCAGCTTACGGGGCGGAACTCTAGCAACTAATGAAAAACTGTTTTTT. It codes for CASSLRGGTLATNEKLFF.

The J gene is TRBJ2-1, the V gene TRBV11-3, with 7 bases fitting TRBD2. The CDR3 has 15 residues. With 5 bases clipped from V and 0 bases from J, the junction kept 4 bases outside the gene matches. Germline values: CDR1 SGHNT, CDR2 YENEEA. CDR3 in amino acids: CASSPRTSSYNEQFF. CDR3 in DNA: TGTGCCAGCAGCCCCAGGACTAGCTCCTACAATGAGCAGTTCTTC.

The CDR3 spells CATGGRLADTQYF. Here the CDR3 DNA reads TGTGCCACTGGGGGGAGGCTGGCGGATACGCAGTATTTT. The chain recombines TRBV28 with TRBJ2-3; TRBD2 is a possible D gene (6 bases). This CDR3 is built from 13 residues. The V gene's germline CDR1 is MDHEN and CDR2 SYDVKM. Trimming left V 10 bases short and J 6 bases short, with 17 bases between.

The rearrangement joins TRBV28 to TRBJ1-2; TRBD1 aligns across 11 bases. Looked up from germline, CDR1 is MDHEN and CDR2 is SYDVKM. The length of the CDR3 is 15 residues. V lost 7 bases and J lost 2; bases outside the gene matches: 6. This CDR3 reads CASTIGDRGNYGYTF. In DNA, the CDR3 is TGTGCCAGCACCATTGGGGACAGGGGGAACTATGGCTACACCTTC.

By share, this clone ranks as medium-sized. The CDR3 reads CASSLGTAGEQYF. In nucleotides, the CDR3 is TGTGCCAGCAGCCTCGGGACCGCCGGGGAGCAGTACTTC. The chain carries TRBV28 and TRBJ2-7; D is possibly TRBD1 or TRBD2 (5 bases each). The CDR3 has 13 amino acids. The germline V gene encodes CDR1 MDHEN and CDR2 SYDVKM. V lost 6 bases, J lost 7 bases, and 16 bases lay in between.

The chain carries TRBV19 and TRBJ2-1; D uncertain. This CDR3 spans 13 amino acids. Germline CDR1 is LNHDA and CDR2 is SQIVND (reference sequence). V lost 3 bases to trimming and J lost 6 bases, with 9 bases between them. The CDR3 here is CASSILSANEQFF. The CDR3 coding sequence is TGTGCCAGTAGTATCCTTTCAGCCAATGAGCAGTTCTTC.

The rearrangement joins TRBV5-4 to TRBJ1-3; D uncertain. Trimming removed 4 bases at V and 2 bases at J, with 7 bases between. The CDR3 spans 13 residues. The germline V gene encodes CDR1 SGHNT and CDR2 YYREEE (reference sequence). CDR3 bases: TGTGCCAGCAGCGTGGTTACTGGAAACACCATATATTTT. It yields the protein CASSVVTGNTIYF.

This chain links TRBV6-1 with TRBJ1-1; no clear D gene. V dropped 0 bases and J dropped 4 bases, with 3 bases sitting between them. The CDR3 is 12 amino acids. Per germline, CDR1 MNHNS and CDR2 SASEGT. The CDR3 spells CASSEASTEAFF. CDR3 nucleotide sequence: TGTGCCAGCAGTGAAGCCAGCACTGAAGCTTTCTTT.

This clone has a handful of counts. This chain connects TRBV4-1 to TRBJ2-7; 7 bases fit TRBD2. The germline gives CDR1 MGHRA, CDR2 YSYEKL. Trimming took 0 bases from V and 4 from J; bases not matched to a gene: 6. This CDR3 is 15 amino acids long. For the CDR3, the DNA is TGCGCCAGCAGCCAAGATAGCAGCGGGAAATACGAGCAGTACTTC. Encoded protein: CASSQDSSGKYEQYF.

The gene calls are TRBV20-1 and TRBJ2-3; the match to TRBD2 covers 10 bases. The CDR3 contains 11 residues. V gave up 5 bases and J gave up 9 bases; unmatched junction bases: 2. Germline-derived CDR1 and CDR2 are DFQATT and SNEGSKA (reference sequence). The DNA of the CDR3 is TGCAGTGCTGGGACTAGCGAGACGCAGTATTTT. It yields the protein CSAGTSETQYF.

The V and J genes are TRBV28 and TRBJ2-7, with a weak D call TRBD1 (5 bases). This CDR3 is 15 amino acids long. V gave up 3 bases and J gave up 3 bases, with 15 bases separating them. Germline-derived CDR1 and CDR2 are MDHEN and SYDVKM. The CDR3 spells CASSFTGELLYEQYF. For the CDR3, the DNA is TGTGCCAGCAGTTTCACAGGAGAACTTCTCTACGAGCAGTACTTC.

This clone was counted a few times. This sequence joins TRBV7-9 and TRBJ2-7; D perhaps matches TRBD2 (6 bases). Per germline, CDR1 SEHNR and CDR2 FQNEAQ (reference sequence). The CDR3 is 16 amino acids. V was cut by 4 bases and J by 4 bases, with 20 bases left in between. This CDR3 reads CASSSPGGTDSYEQYF. As DNA, the CDR3 is TGTGCCAGCAGCTCCCCCGGAGGGACCGATTCTTACGAGCAGTACTTC.

The table lists this clone with a count of one. The J gene is TRBJ2-1, the V gene TRBV9; 8 nucleotides align to TRBD2. The CDR3 length is 14 residues. The ends lost 4 bases at V and 9 bases at J; junction bases unmatched: 9. CDR1 is SGDLS, CDR2 YYNGEE, per germline. The CDR3: CASSFGTSAGEQFF. The CDR3 bases are TGTGCCAGCAGCTTTGGGACTAGTGCGGGTGAGCAGTTCTTC.

The genes are TRBV5-1 and TRBJ2-1; TRBD2 is a possible D gene (5 bases). V lost 4 bases and J 7 bases, leaving 18 bases between the germline ends. The CDR3 has 15 residues. CDR1 and CDR2 (germline): SGHRS, YFSETQ. CDR3 nucleotide sequence: TGCGCCAGCAGCCCTACTAGTCCGCTGGATAATGAGCAGTTCTTC. Encoded protein: CASSPTSPLDNEQFF.

V is TRBV12-5 and J is TRBJ1-1, with D possibly matching TRBD1 (5 bases). Per germline, CDR1 LGHNT and CDR2 FRNRAP. V dropped 1 base and J dropped 0 bases, with 6 bases sitting between them. This CDR3 has 14 amino acids. The CDR3 DNA reads TGTGCTAGTGGTTTGGGACAGATGAACACTGAAGCTTTCTTT. Protein: CASGLGQMNTEAFF.

V and J are TRBV7-9 and TRBJ2-5; perhaps D is TRBD1 or TRBD2 (5 bases each). Germline CDR1 and CDR2: SEHNR and FQNEAQ (reference sequence). Trimming took 11 bases from V and 5 from J, leaving 21 bases between them. The CDR3 runs to 14 residues. CDR3 nucleotide sequence: TGTGCCCTCAATTCCGCGGTTGGGGGTGAGACCCAGTACTTC. The encoded protein is CALNSAVGGETQYF. Supplemented by reference TRBV7-9 and TRBJ2-5, the full variable domain reads DTGVSQNPRHKITKRGQNVTFRCDPISEHNRLYWYRQTLGQGPEFLTYFQNEAQLEKSRLLSDRFSAERPKGSFSTLEIQRTEQGDSAMYLCALNSAVGGETQYFGPGTRLLVL.

The genes are TRBV6-1 and TRBJ2-7; the D call may be TRBD1 or TRBD2 (5 bases each). This CDR3 region has 14 residues. The germline V and J ends were trimmed by 5 bases and 2 bases, with 13 bases remaining between them. Germline V gene data show CDR1 as MNHNS and CDR2 as SASEGT. The CDR3 sequence is CASSTSVGAYEQYF. The CDR3, as DNA: TGTGCCAGCAGTACCTCGGTGGGGGCCTACGAGCAGTACTTC.

V usage is TRBV9 and J usage is TRBJ2-2; perhaps TRBD2 as D (6 bases). The CDR3 runs 16 residues. CDR1 is SGDLS, CDR2 YYNGEE, per germline. The ends were cut back, 0 bases at V and 0 bases at J, with 9 bases in the middle. CDR3 in amino acids: CASSVEGRPNTGELFF. CDR3 bases: TGTGCCAGCAGCGTAGAGGGGAGGCCGAACACCGGGGAGCTGTTTTTT.

In this sample, this clone turned up a few times. The chain combines TRBV6-6 with TRBJ2-1; no definite D call. This CDR3 has 13 amino acids. V dropped 1 base and J dropped 7 bases, with 8 bases sitting between them. CDR1 is MNHNY, CDR2 SVGAGI, per germline (reference sequence). CDR3 in amino acids: CASSYLNMNEQFF. The DNA for the CDR3 is TGTGCCAGCAGTTACTTGAATATGAATGAGCAGTTCTTC.